The clone carrying this T cell receptor beta chain was counted between two and nine times. Germline CDR1 and CDR2: SGHTA and FQGNSA. The V gene lost 5 bases and the J gene lost 5 bases, with 16 bases spanning the gap. The CDR3 length is 14 residues. The data were taken from a study of blood T cell repertoires in COVID-19. Across the study: COVID-19 samples, acute and convalescent, were from the United States, Italy and Spain. From T cells, B-cell-depleted T cells, or PBMCs came the material, which was cDNA or gDNA.

Method: immunoSEQ multiplex PCR; TCRdb's copy keeps in-frame clones and lacks some. The data contain about 230,000 clones, roughly 80% of them singletons. The sample comprised peripheral blood. The chain carries TRBV7-2 and TRBJ2-7, with D possibly matching TRBD1 (6 bases). The clonotype comes from a woman of 80 years or more with acute or convalescent COVID-19. As DNA, the CDR3 is TGTGCCAGCAGCGGGTACAGGGAAGGGAACGAGCAGTACTTC. Translation: CASSGYREGNEQYF.